This T cell receptor (beta chain) originates from a study of blood T cells in healthy people across ages. Whole-study results and caveats: Calculation of diversity from one million T cells yielded estimates considered to be underestimates.

The table lists this clonotype with a few counts. Its antigen is not known. Primed by a sample-barcoded 5' primer and a J-beta primer mix, a second PCR proceeded for 7 to 11 cycles. Every molecule of cDNA carried a tag from a template-switch adaptor with 12 random nucleotides. TCRdb fed the 5' RACE reads into MiXCR, producing one record per CDR3 protein. The table records just under 750,000 distinct CDR3 sequences, over 20% of them present only once. The length of the CDR3 is 20 residues. CDR1 SGHRS and CDR2 YFSETQ come from the germline V gene. The study recruited healthy Caucasian donors from Russia who were aged about 6 to 100.

This clonotype originated in a man in his 70s in good health. The V call is TRBV5-1, the J call TRBJ2-5, with TRBD2 identical over 7 bases. The assigned J gene may be wrong: the sequence end matches TRBJ2-1 better. The sample taken for sequencing was blood. CDR3 sequence: CASSLSSRRGTTLPPNEQFF. In DNA, the CDR3 is TGCGCCAGCAGCTTGAGCAGTAGGCGTGGGACTACCCTCCCCCCAAATGAGCAGTTCTTC.